This entry features one T cell receptor (beta chain) sequence. Its antigen is still unknown. V shed 4 bases and J 2 bases; nucleotides not matched to a gene: 8. CDR3 length: 15 residues. Germline assignment: CDR1 SEHNR and CDR2 FQNEAQ (reference sequence). The source of the sample is a study of T-cell reconstitution after alpha-beta-depleted transplantation in children. Preparation of the TCRbeta library used unique molecular identifiers. In TCRdb, the PCR reads were re-called with MiXCR into one record per CDR3 protein. The data show some 310,000 distinct CDR3 sequences, around 25% seen once. General study points: Most T-cell counts and diversity one year after the transplant came from T cells that were newly produced. Reportedly, alpha-beta T cells present about two months post-transplant originated from several hundred expanded clones of graft origin. TCRbeta diversity was high at day 60 in some patients (a result of surviving recipient T cells and thymic progenitors).

This sequence joins TRBV7-9 and TRBJ2-7; 7 positions match TRBD2. The clonotype comes from a male patient between 5 and 17 years old who had a stem cell transplant for acute lymphoblastic leukemia, so the T cells may come from the graft donor. The sample in question was PBMCs, mostly from graft donor cells, obtained 180 days after TCRalphabeta/CD19-depleted stem cell transplant. In DNA, the CDR3 is TGTGCCAGCAGCTACTCCGGGACTACACCCTACGAGCAGTACTTC. Protein product: CASSYSGTTPYEQYF.